This paragraph reports one TCR beta chain. Its target antigen remains unknown. No base quality information exists; no much larger clone differs at one position. The sample is drawn from a study of blood T cell repertoires in COVID-19 (dated by TCRdb to 2018 to 2021). A note on the overall study: The collaborator samples originated in the United States, Italy and Spain and spanned the acute and convalescent phases of COVID-19. The material from the prospective study consisted of cDNA or gDNA derived from T cells, B-cell-depleted T cells, or PBMCs. The dataset comprised deeply sampled blood TCRbeta repertoires from subjects exposed to, actively infected with, or recovered from COVID-19. A freely available public database, intended as a resource for researchers studying the immune response to SARS-CoV-2, is where the repertoires were released. Samples came from the ongoing ImmuneRACE study (first 160 participants) plus 1,254 subjects from 6 global collaborators. The sample metadata nearly always contained a de-identified subject ID, COVID-19 status, age in years and sex. HLA class I and class II types, where available, came from metadata supplied by the sample provider rather than from assay-based typing.

Whole blood was collected in K2EDTA tubes by collaborating institutions according to the institutions' own protocols. Collaborator samples were shipped for TCRbeta analysis as frozen whole blood, isolated PBMCs, or DNA extracted from either sample type. Study-level results and caveats: The amount of clinical and demographic metadata varied by source and participant and was provided uncurated.

TCRbeta CDR3 regions were amplified from genomic DNA by means of the immunoSEQ Assay, a bias-controlled multiplex PCR. The published analysis was carried out like this. Within the assay, amplification of reference gene primers was used to estimate how many nucleated cells each sample contained. Sequence reads were collapsed and filtered to measure the absolute abundance of every unique TCRbeta CDR3 rearrangement. For each sample, productive Simpson clonality was calculated by taking the square root of Simpson's diversity index across productive rearrangements. TCRdb provides this immuneACCESS table in a form limited to in-frame rearrangements. Some clones are lacking; in checked studies, under half of them reflect an unresolved V gene, and why the rest are absent is not known. D and trimming come from the DNA, and the V and J calls and clone size come from that table. The table for this sample lists about 97,000 clones; about 87% of them were counted only once. More than 9% of the sample is held by the ten biggest clonotypes.

The CDR3 starts with the cysteine, ends with the phenylalanine, and has 15 residues. Solely the CDR3 DNA is kept, with 45 bases framed from the first base. V sheds 2 bases and J sheds 7 bases, leaving 16 bases between their ends. CDR1 SGHDN and CDR2 FVKESK were looked up in the germline V gene. Sequences were obtained from peripheral blood. This TCR was sampled from a woman aged 25-40 years with acute or convalescent COVID-19. The rearranged chain carries TRBV14 and TRBJ2-3; TRBD1 could be the D gene, as 6 bases match. The DNA sequence is TGTGCCAGCAGCCAACCTACAGGGTCGGAGAATACGCAGTATTTT. Its protein is CASSQPTGSENTQYF.